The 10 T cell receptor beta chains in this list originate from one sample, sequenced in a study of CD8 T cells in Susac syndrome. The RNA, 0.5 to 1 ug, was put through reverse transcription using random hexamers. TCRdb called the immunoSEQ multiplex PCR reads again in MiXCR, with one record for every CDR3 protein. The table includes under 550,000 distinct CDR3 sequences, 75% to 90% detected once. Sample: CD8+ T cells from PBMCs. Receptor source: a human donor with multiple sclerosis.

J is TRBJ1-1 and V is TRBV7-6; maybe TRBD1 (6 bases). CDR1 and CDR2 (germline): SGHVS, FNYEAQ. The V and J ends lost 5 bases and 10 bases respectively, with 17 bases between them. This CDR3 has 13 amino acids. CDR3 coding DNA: TGTGCCAGCAGCCCCCAGGGGACCTTCGGAGCTTTCTTT. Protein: CASSPQGTFGAFF.

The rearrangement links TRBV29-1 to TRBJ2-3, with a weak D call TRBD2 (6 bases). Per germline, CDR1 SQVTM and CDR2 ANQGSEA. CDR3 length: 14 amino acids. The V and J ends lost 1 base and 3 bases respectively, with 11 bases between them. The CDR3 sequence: CSVEVGGNTDTQYF. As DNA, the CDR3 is TGCAGCGTTGAAGTCGGCGGGAATACAGATACGCAGTATTTT.

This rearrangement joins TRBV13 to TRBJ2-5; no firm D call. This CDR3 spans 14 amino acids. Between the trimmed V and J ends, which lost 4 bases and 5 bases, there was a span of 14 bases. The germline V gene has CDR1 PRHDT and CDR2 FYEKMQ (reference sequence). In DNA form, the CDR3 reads TGTGCCAGCAGCTCGGACGGGCGCCTCGAGACCCAGTACTTC. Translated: CASSSDGRLETQYF.

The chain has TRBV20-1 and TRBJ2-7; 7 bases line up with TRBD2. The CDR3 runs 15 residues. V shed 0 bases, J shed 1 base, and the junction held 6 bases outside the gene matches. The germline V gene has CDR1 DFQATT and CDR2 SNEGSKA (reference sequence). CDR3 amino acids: CSARDSLAESYEQYF. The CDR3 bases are TGCAGTGCTAGAGATTCCCTAGCGGAATCCTACGAGCAGTACTTC.

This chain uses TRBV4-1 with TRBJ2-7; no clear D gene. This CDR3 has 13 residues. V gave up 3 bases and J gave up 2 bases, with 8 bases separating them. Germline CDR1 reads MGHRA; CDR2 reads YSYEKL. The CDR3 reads CASSQMVAYEQYF. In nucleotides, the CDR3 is TGCGCCAGCAGCCAGATGGTAGCCTACGAGCAGTACTTC.

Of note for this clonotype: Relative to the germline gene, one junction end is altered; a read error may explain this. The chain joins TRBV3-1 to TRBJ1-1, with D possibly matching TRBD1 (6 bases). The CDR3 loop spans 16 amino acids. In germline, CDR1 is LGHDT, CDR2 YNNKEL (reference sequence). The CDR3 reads CASSQVGGAGNTEAFF. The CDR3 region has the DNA TGTGCCAGCAGCCAAGTGGGGGGGGCCGGGAACACTGAAGCCTTCTTT.

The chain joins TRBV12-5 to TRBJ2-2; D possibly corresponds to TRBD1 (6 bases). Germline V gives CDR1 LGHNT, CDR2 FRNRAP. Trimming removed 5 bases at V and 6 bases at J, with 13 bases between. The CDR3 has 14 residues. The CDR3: CASGPANRAGELFF. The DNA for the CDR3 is TGTGCTAGTGGTCCGGCCAACAGGGCCGGGGAGCTGTTTTTT.

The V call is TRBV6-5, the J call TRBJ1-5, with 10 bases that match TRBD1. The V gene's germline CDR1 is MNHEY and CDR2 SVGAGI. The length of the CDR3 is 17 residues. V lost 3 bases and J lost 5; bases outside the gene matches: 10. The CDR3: CASSYTTRGQGHQPQHF. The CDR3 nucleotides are TGTGCCAGCAGTTATACCACCAGGGGACAGGGGCATCAGCCCCAGCATTTT.

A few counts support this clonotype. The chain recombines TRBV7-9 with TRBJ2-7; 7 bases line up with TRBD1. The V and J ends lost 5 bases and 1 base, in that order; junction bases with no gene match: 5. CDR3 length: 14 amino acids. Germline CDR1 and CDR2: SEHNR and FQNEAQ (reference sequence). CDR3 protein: CASSVTGLSYEQYF. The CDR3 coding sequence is TGTGCCAGCAGCGTGACAGGGTTGTCCTACGAGCAGTACTTC.

Written as DNA, the CDR3 is TGCAGCGTTCATGACAGGTTAGGGAATGAGCAGTTCTTC. Amino acids: CSVHDRLGNEQFF. The rearrangement links TRBV29-1 to TRBJ2-1; tentative D call: TRBD1 (6 bases). CDR3 size: 13 residues. Trimming took 5 bases from V and 7 from J, leaving 15 bases between them. Germline V gene lookup returns CDR1 SQVTM and CDR2 ANQGSEA.